This T cell receptor beta chain is from a study of T-cell memory formation after mild COVID-19. This clonotype turned up a few times. TCRdb reprocessed the 5' RACE reads with MiXCR, giving one entry per CDR3 protein. Among more than 120,000 distinct CDR3 sequences listed, 5.5% to 7% were seen once. This receptor was identified in an adult woman who had mild COVID-19 (a few samples of this study predate the infection). Cell type and time point are not known. Material for sequencing was PBMCs or a T cell subset sorted from them (not recorded which).

This CDR3 is CASMGTGALSNQPQHF. CDR3 sequence (DNA): TGTGCCAGCATGGGGACAGGGGCTTTAAGCAATCAGCCCCAGCATTTT. The chain joins TRBV28 to TRBJ1-5; 10 bases are a match to TRBD1. In germline, CDR1 is MDHEN, CDR2 SYDVKM. The CDR3 extends over 16 amino acids. The trim removed 7 bases at V and 1 base at J, leaving 7 bases unmatched.